This T cell receptor beta chain was sequenced for a study of control samples from healthy donors and cancer patients. Germline CDR1 and CDR2: SGHVS and FQNEAQ. The CDR3 is made up of 15 amino acids. J was trimmed by 0 bases and V by 10 bases; bases with no gene match: 10. Measured with immunoSEQ multiplex PCR; TCRdb has only the in-frame clones, and not every one. In the table there are about 59,000 clones, more than 85% of which are singletons. This TCR was sampled from a man in his forties or fifties with colorectal cancer. The chain has TRBV7-8 and TRBJ2-3; 7 bases line up with TRBD2. Sample: PBMCs. The CDR3 region has the DNA TGTGCCACCAGGGCGGGACTACTTAGCACAGATACGCAGTATTTT. Protein sequence: CATRAGLLSTDTQYF. The entire variable domain, with the rest obtained from reference TRBV7-8 and TRBJ2-3, is as follows: GAGVSQSPRYKVAKRGQDVALRCDPISGHVSLFWYQQALGQGPEFLTYFQNEAQLDKSGLPSDRFFAERPEGSVSTLKIQRTQQEDSAVYLCATRAGLLSTDTQYFGPGTRLTVL.